This TCR beta chain was found in a study of blood T cell repertoires in COVID-19. Overall study context: The United States, Italy and Spain provided the acute and convalescent COVID-19 samples.

Trimming shortened V by 3 bases and J by 2 bases, and 8 bases separated the two germline ends. The V gene's germline CDR1 is SGHAT and CDR2 FQNNGV. The CDR3 loop spans 15 amino acids. As processed by the authors: Amplification of reference gene primers was used by the study to estimate nucleated cell counts. Some clones are missing from TCRdb's copy, which holds only in-frame ones; the method was immunoSEQ multiplex PCR. That table supplies the V and J calls and clone size; D and trimming were determined from the DNA. The sample consists of hundreds of thousands of clones, about four fifths of them appearing once. This clone has just a few counts.

The sequencing sample was made of peripheral blood. The chain combines TRBV11-2 with TRBJ1-6, with D perhaps TRBD1 (6 bases). This receptor was taken from a woman aged 80 or over with acute or convalescent COVID-19. The CDR3 nucleotides are TGTGCCAGCAGCTTCCGACAGGCCTATAATTCACCCCTCCACTTT. Its translation is CASSFRQAYNSPLHF.